Listed here are 20 T cell receptor beta chains from one sample, sequenced in a study of stem cell transplantation in POMP-related autoinflammatory disease. Sequencing used immunoSEQ multiplex PCR; TCRdb keeps in-frame clones, though not all of them. This table has some 68,000 clones, under 95% appearing once. Material: CD4+ T cells from PBMCs, obtained after stem cell transplantation. Every receptor here comes from a human patient with POMP-related autoinflammation and immune dysregulation (PRAID). The T cells may come from the graft donor.

The chain employs TRBV28 and TRBJ1-6; 8 bases match TRBD1. This CDR3 is built from 13 residues. Trimming cost V 8 bases and J 5 bases; bases outside gene matches: 2. Germline CDR1 and CDR2: MDHEN and SYDVKM. The CDR3 sequence is CASQTGDNSPLHF. Written as DNA, the CDR3 is TGTGCCAGCCAGACAGGGGATAATTCACCCCTCCACTTT.

The chain is built from TRBV10-3 and TRBJ2-3; possible D gene TRBD1, 5 bases. The CDR3 runs to 16 residues. Germline assignment: CDR1 ENHRY and CDR2 SYGVKD. V gave up 0 bases and J gave up 0 bases, with 10 bases separating them. CDR3 DNA: TGTGCCATCAGTGAGTCGGGGCAGTCTAGCACAGATACGCAGTATTTT. Residues: CAISESGQSSTDTQYF.

In its sample, this clone was seen once. DNA of the CDR3: TGCGCCACCCAGTCGACTAGCGGGGGCTACAATGAGCAGTTCTTC. This encodes CATQSTSGGYNEQFF. The genes are TRBV10-2 and TRBJ2-1, with 12 nucleotides matching TRBD2. Unmatched junction bases numbered 7, after V lost 10 bases and J lost 3 bases. The CDR3 has 15 amino acids. Germline values: CDR1 WSHSY, CDR2 SAAADI.

This chain joins TRBV3-1 (or the pseudogene TRBV3-2) and TRBJ2-5, with D possibly TRBD1 on 5 matching bases. Germline CDR1 LGHDT, CDR2 YNNKEL (reference sequence). The CDR3 is 13 amino acids. Trimming took 1 base from V and 8 from J, leaving 11 bases between them. CDR3 sequence reads: CASSQVREATQYF. Written as DNA, the CDR3 is TGTGCCAGCAGCCAAGTCAGGGAAGCCACCCAGTACTTC.

V is TRBV2 and J is TRBJ1-1; TRBD1 matches at 9 bases. With V trimmed by 9 bases and J by 8 bases, 7 bases remained unmatched. Germline assignment: CDR1 SNHLY and CDR2 FYNNEI. The CDR3 extends over 12 amino acids. The CDR3: CARQSGQGEAFF. Here the CDR3 DNA reads TGTGCCAGACAATCGGGACAGGGCGAAGCTTTCTTT.

This sequence joins TRBV7-2 and TRBJ2-5; D remains unclear. This CDR3 region has 13 residues. The germline gives CDR1 SGHTA, CDR2 FQGNSA. V gave up 1 base and J gave up 7 bases, with 10 bases separating them. CDR3 nucleotide sequence: TGTGCCAGCAGCTTAGAATCGGACGGGACCCAGTACTTC. It yields the protein CASSLESDGTQYF.

A note on this clone: The sample has other DNA sequences that encode this CDR3 too. V is TRBV28 and J is TRBJ1-5; D not certain. The CDR3 has 15 residues. V shed 3 bases and J shed 9 bases, with 18 bases lying between them. The germline gives CDR1 MDHEN, CDR2 SYDVKM. The CDR3 DNA reads TGTGCCAGCAGTTTTAGCTCCCACGCCCGGTTGCCCCAGCATTTT. Translation gives CASSFSSHARLPQHF. The variable domain in full, completed from reference TRBV28 and TRBJ1-5, reads DVKVTQSSRYLVKRTGEKVFLECVQDMDHENMFWYRQDPGLGLRLIYFSYDVKMKEKGDIPEGYSVSREKKERFSLILESASTNQTSMYLCASSFSSHARLPQHFGDGTRLSIL.

V gene TRBV11-1 combines with J gene TRBJ1-3; no firm D call. V dropped 1 base and J dropped 0 bases, with 10 bases sitting between them. Germline CDR1 is SGHAT and CDR2 is FQDESV (reference sequence). The CDR3 spans 16 residues. CDR3 sequence: CASSLEGTFSGNTIYF. As DNA, the CDR3 is TGTGCCAGCAGCTTAGAGGGCACCTTCTCTGGAAACACCATATATTTT.

The V call is TRBV7-2, the J call TRBJ2-3; D is undetermined. V lost 5 bases, J lost 3 bases, and 12 bases lay in between. The CDR3 extends over 14 amino acids. Germline values: CDR1 SGHTA, CDR2 FQGNSA. The CDR3: CASSTYLETDTQYF. The CDR3 nucleotides are TGTGCCAGCAGCACCTACCTAGAGACAGATACGCAGTATTTT.

The chain couples TRBV2 to TRBJ1-6; D is unresolved. The germline V gene encodes CDR1 SNHLY and CDR2 FYNNEI. This CDR3 has 19 residues. V was clipped by 0 bases and J by 0 bases, with 15 bases between them. CDR3 DNA: TGTGCCAGCAGTGAAGCGCTCCCAAGCCTAAGCTCCTATAATTCACCCCTCCACTTT. Protein: CASSEALPSLSSYNSPLHF. Using reference TRBV2 and TRBJ1-6 for the parts outside the CDR3, the full variable domain is EPEVTQTPSHQVTQMGQEVILRCVPISNHLYFYWYRQILGQKVEFLVSFYNNEISEKSEIFDDQFSVERPDGSNFTLKIRSTKLEDSAMYFCASSEALPSLSSYNSPLHFGNGTRLTVT.

The V and J genes are TRBV6-5 and TRBJ2-7; the match to TRBD1 covers 12 bases. V dropped 5 bases and J dropped 4; count of bases not matched to a gene: 3. The CDR3 extends over 14 amino acids. The germline CDR1 and CDR2 sequences are MNHEY and SVGAGI. In DNA, the CDR3 is TGTGCCAGCAGTCTGGGACAGGGGGCTTACGAGCAGTACGTC. Residues: CASSLGQGAYEQYV.

V usage is TRBV6-5 and J usage is TRBJ1-2; possibly TRBD1 for D (5 bases). The V gene lost 7 bases and the J gene lost 3 bases, with 15 bases spanning the gap. Germline loops: CDR1 MNHEY, CDR2 SVGAGI. This CDR3 has 14 residues. CDR3 loop: CASTASGTHYGYTF. CDR3 coding DNA: TGTGCCAGCACTGCATCCGGGACCCACTATGGCTACACCTTC.

V is TRBV5-4 and J is TRBJ2-5, with D hard to call. The CDR3 has 20 amino acids. CDR1 is SGHNT and CDR2 is YYREEE in the germline V gene (reference sequence). Trimming removed 4 bases from V and 1 base from J, with 29 bases in between. The CDR3 protein is CASSPLTQSRDYPAQETQYF. For the CDR3, the DNA is TGTGCCAGCAGCCCTCTGACCCAGTCCAGAGATTACCCGGCCCAAGAGACCCAGTACTTC.

The chain uses TRBV5-1 and TRBJ2-5, with TRBD2 matching over 11 bases. Looked up from germline, CDR1 is SGHRS and CDR2 is YFSETQ. J was trimmed by 4 bases and V by 3 bases; bases with no gene match: 5. CDR3 size: 15 residues. The CDR3 sequence: CASSSGTSGAETQYF. The CDR3 DNA sequence: TGCGCCAGCAGCTCCGGGACTAGCGGAGCAGAGACCCAGTACTTC.

The chain employs TRBV20-1 and TRBJ1-1; unclear D gene. Germline V gene sequence: CDR1 DFQATT, CDR2 SNEGSKA (reference sequence). V was shortened by 5 bases and J by 7 bases, with 2 bases between the two germline ends. The CDR3 runs to 8 residues. Here the CDR3 DNA reads TGCAGTGCTGATGAAGCTTTCTTT. It encodes CSADEAFF.

The rearrangement links TRBV29-1 to TRBJ2-2, with D maybe TRBD2 (7 bases). The CDR3 contains 16 residues. V was pared by 3 bases and J by 0 bases, with 14 bases between. The germline V gene encodes CDR1 SQVTM and CDR2 ANQGSEA. This chain's CDR3 is CSVDLSGGPNTGELFF. DNA of the CDR3: TGCAGCGTTGATTTATCGGGGGGCCCGAACACCGGGGAGCTGTTTTTT.

CDR3 bases: TGTGCCAGTGCTAACCGGGATACGCAGTATTTT. It translates to CASANRDTQYF. The chain joins TRBV19 to TRBJ2-3; no clear D gene. Germline loops: CDR1 LNHDA, CDR2 SQIVND (reference sequence). CDR3 length equals 11 residues. V was cut by 8 bases and J by 6 bases, with 9 bases left in between.

V gene TRBV18 combines with J gene TRBJ2-7; 8 bases match TRBD1. The J segment lost 8 bases and the V segment lost 3 bases, leaving 9 bases of the junction unmatched. Looked up from germline, CDR1 is KGHSH and CDR2 is LQKENI. The CDR3 consists of 14 residues. CDR3 coding DNA: TGTGCCAGCTCACCTCCGGACAGGGTGGATAAGCAGTACTTC. Residues: CASSPPDRVDKQYF.

The chain has TRBV18 and TRBJ2-3, with 10 bases aligning to TRBD2. The CDR3 consists of 14 residues. V trimming: 6 bases; J trimming: 8 bases; junction bases outside the gene matches: 8. Germline lookup yields CDR1 KGHSH and CDR2 LQKENI. The CDR3 protein is CASSPSGRAGTQYF. The CDR3 DNA sequence: TGTGCCAGCTCCCCGAGCGGGAGGGCCGGTACGCAGTATTTT.

The V and J genes are TRBV19 and TRBJ1-1; tentatively, D is TRBD1 (6 bases). Germline V CDR1 and CDR2: LNHDA, SQIVND (reference sequence). The CDR3 runs 16 residues. With 6 bases removed from V and 4 bases from J, the gap between germline ends came to 21 bases. The CDR3 sequence is CASSDRGSPGATEAFF. For the CDR3, the DNA is TGTGCCAGTAGCGATCGGGGGAGTCCGGGGGCCACTGAAGCTTTCTTT. Full variable domain (remainder filled in from reference TRBV19 and TRBJ1-1): DGGITQSPKYLFRKEGQNVTLSCEQNLNHDAMYWYRQDPGQGLRLIYYSQIVNDFQKGDIAEGYSVSREKKESFPLTVTSAQKNPTAFYLCASSDRGSPGATEAFFGQGTRLTVV.